Presented here are 25 T cell receptor beta chains from one specimen sequenced in a study of shared clonotypes between healthy human individuals. The assay was immunoSEQ multiplex PCR, and TCRdb's table has in-frame clones only and misses some. This sample has over a million clones, with about 84% found just once. Sequenced: memory CD4+ T cells from PBMCs. Subset indicated: CD45RA-negative fraction. Source of these receptors: a man aged 18 to 35 in good health. Some clones in this sample may be carry-over from other donors' samples.

CDR3 amino acids: CASRSRGELTQYF. The CDR3 bases are TGTGCCAGTCGTAGTCGCGGGGAACTTACGCAGTATTTT. The V gene is TRBV19, the J gene TRBJ2-3; D possibly corresponds to TRBD2 (6 bases). Per germline, CDR1 LNHDA and CDR2 SQIVND (reference sequence). V was trimmed by 8 bases and J by 8 bases, leaving 17 bases between them. The CDR3 runs to 13 residues. The variable domain in full, completed from reference TRBV19 and TRBJ2-3, reads DGGITQSPKYLFRKEGQNVTLSCEQNLNHDAMYWYRQDPGQGLRLIYYSQIVNDFQKGDIAEGYSVSREKKESFPLTVTSAQKNPTAFYLCASRSRGELTQYFGPGTRLTVL.

The genes are TRBV27 and TRBJ2-2; 9 bases line up with TRBD1. Germline CDR1 is MNHEY and CDR2 is SMNVEV (reference sequence). With V trimmed by 2 bases and J by 3 bases, 4 bases remained unmatched. The CDR3 has 16 residues. As DNA, the CDR3 is TGTGCCAGCAGTTTAACGGGACAGGGATACACCGGGGAGCTGTTTTTT. Encoded protein: CASSLTGQGYTGELFF.

This sequence joins TRBV5-4 and TRBJ2-3, with TRBD1 identical over 7 bases. The junction had 6 bases not matched to a gene; V was cut back by 5 bases and J by 3 bases. Germline CDR1 SGHNT, CDR2 YYREEE (reference sequence). The CDR3 extends over 14 amino acids. CDR3 sequence: CASRAAGGTDTQYF. The CDR3 region has the DNA TGTGCCAGCAGGGCGGCAGGGGGAACAGATACGCAGTATTTT.

The chain uses TRBV2 and TRBJ2-1; D gene ambiguous. Trimming left V 5 bases short and J 0 bases short, with 8 bases between. Germline V gives CDR1 SNHLY, CDR2 FYNNEI. The CDR3 spans 14 residues. For the CDR3, the DNA is TGTGCCAGCAGTACAGCTAGCTCCTACAATGAGCAGTTCTTC. Translated: CASSTASSYNEQFF.

The chain employs TRBV9 and TRBJ2-2, with 8 bases identical to TRBD1. The CDR3 runs to 15 residues. CDR1 SGDLS and CDR2 YYNGEE come from the germline V gene. The V segment lost 3 bases and the J segment 3 bases; nucleotides outside the gene matches: 4. CDR3 bases: TGTGCCAGCAGCGCAGGGGGCTGGGACACCGGGGAGCTGTTTTTT. Its protein is CASSAGGWDTGELFF.

This clone was observed at least ten times. Other DNA sequences of this sample code for an identical CDR3. The chain employs TRBV29-1 and TRBJ1-3; D not certain. V dropped 0 bases and J dropped 4 bases, with 4 bases sitting between them. Germline CDR1 SQVTM, CDR2 ANQGSEA. The CDR3 covers 12 residues. CDR3 DNA sequence: TGCAGCGTTGAAGAACTGGGAAACACCATATATTTT. It is translated as CSVEELGNTIYF.

The chain is built from TRBV2 and TRBJ1-1, with 10 bases that match TRBD1. V trimming: 6 bases; J trimming: 4 bases; junction bases outside the gene matches: 5. CDR1 SNHLY and CDR2 FYNNEI come from the germline V gene. The CDR3 extends over 14 amino acids. The CDR3 coding sequence is TGTGCCAGCAGAGGACAGGGGGAGAGCACTGAAGCTTTCTTT. It specifies CASRGQGESTEAFF.

This chain connects TRBV7-9 to TRBJ2-5; a weak D match, TRBD2 (5 bases). V lost 2 bases to trimming and J lost 2 bases, with 6 bases between them. Germline values: CDR1 SEHNR, CDR2 FQNEAQ (reference sequence). This CDR3 is 13 amino acids long. For the CDR3, the DNA is TGTGCCAGCAGCTTATGGACTCAAGAGACCCAGTACTTC. This translates into CASSLWTQETQYF.

This chain links TRBV28 with TRBJ1-2; D gene ambiguous. CDR1 is MDHEN, CDR2 SYDVKM, per germline. This CDR3 is 13 amino acids long. V was shortened by 5 bases and J by 8 bases, with 15 bases between the two germline ends. The CDR3 DNA sequence: TGTGCCAGCAGTCCCCCGACCGTGTTAGGCTACACCTTC. Translation: CASSPPTVLGYTF.

As for this clone: This may be a read error, as it is one base from a much larger clone. The V call is TRBV11-2, the J call TRBJ2-7; unclear D gene. Germline V gene lookup returns CDR1 SGHAT and CDR2 FQNNGV. The CDR3 runs 11 residues. The CDR3 sequence is CASTWTGERYF. The CDR3 DNA sequence: TGTGCCAGCACCTGGACGGGCGAGCGGTACTTC.

The chain carries TRBV28 and TRBJ2-1; D is ambiguous. This CDR3 has 15 amino acids. V dropped 5 bases and J dropped 0 bases, with 11 bases sitting between them. Germline V CDR1 and CDR2: MDHEN, SYDVKM. The CDR3 DNA reads as TGTGCCAGCAGTAACAGCCGAAGCTCCTACAATGAGCAGTTCTTC. Protein sequence: CASSNSRSSYNEQFF.

The chain couples TRBV10-3 to TRBJ1-1; possible D gene TRBD1, 5 bases. The V gene lost 5 bases and the J gene lost 4 bases, with 8 bases spanning the gap. Per the germline V gene, CDR1 is ENHRY and CDR2 is SYGVKD. The CDR3 has 12 amino acids. CDR3 nucleotides: TGTGCCATCAGTTTAGGGGCCACTGAAGCTTTCTTT. Protein: CAISLGATEAFF.

The genes are TRBV4-2 and TRBJ2-1; D may be TRBD2 (6 bases). The V end was cut by 3 bases, the J end by 0 bases, with 12 bases between. The CDR3 loop spans 16 amino acids. The germline V gene encodes CDR1 LGHNA and CDR2 YNFKEQ. The CDR3 nucleotides read TGTGCCAGCAGCCAGCATTCCGGGAGCTCCTACAATGAGCAGTTCTTC. Amino acids: CASSQHSGSSYNEQFF.

The CDR3 loop reads CASSVARGTVPGELFF. CDR3 coding DNA: TGTGCCAGCAGCGTAGCTCGCGGGACGGTACCCGGGGAGCTGTTTTTT. The rearrangement joins TRBV9 to TRBJ2-2, with D possibly being TRBD2 (6 bases). The CDR3 is made up of 16 amino acids. V was cut by 0 bases and J by 6 bases, with 15 bases left in between. Per germline, CDR1 SGDLS and CDR2 YYNGEE. The full variable domain, in which reference TRBV9 and TRBJ2-2 provide the parts outside the CDR3, is DSGVTQTPKHLITATGQRVTLRCSPRSGDLSVYWYQQSLDQGLQFLIQYYNGEERAKGNILERFSAQQFPDLHSELNLSSLELGDSALYFCASSVARGTVPGELFFGEGSRLTVL.

This rearrangement joins TRBV5-1 to TRBJ2-2; 7 nucleotides align to TRBD2. This CDR3 is 16 amino acids long. V lost 1 base and J lost 1; bases outside the gene matches: 4. CDR1 SGHRS and CDR2 YFSETQ come from the germline V gene. Written as DNA, the CDR3 is TGCGCCAGCAGCTTGCAGGCTAGCGGGAACACCGGGGAGCTGTTTTTT. The encoded protein is CASSLQASGNTGELFF.

In this sample, this clone turned up many times. The chain is built from TRBV5-1 and TRBJ2-7; 9 bases fit TRBD1. In germline, CDR1 is SGHRS, CDR2 YFSETQ. Unmatched junction bases numbered 10, after V lost 0 bases and J lost 3 bases. The CDR3 consists of 17 residues. Written as DNA, the CDR3 is TGCGCCAGCAGCTTGGGTATTTCGGGACAGGGTATCTACGAGCAGTACTTC. This gives the protein CASSLGISGQGIYEQYF.

This clone was counted once. Different DNA sequences within this sample yield the same CDR3. The rearrangement links TRBV2 to TRBJ2-5; D may be TRBD1 (8 bases). CDR1 is SNHLY, CDR2 FYNNEI, per germline. V was trimmed by 5 bases and J by 2 bases, leaving 12 bases between them. This CDR3 has 14 residues. CDR3 region: CASSLQGGQETQYF. CDR3 nucleotides: TGTGCCAGCAGTCTACAGGGGGGGCAAGAGACCCAGTACTTC.

The chain employs TRBV5-8 and TRBJ2-5; D possibly corresponds to TRBD2 (5 bases). V lost 7 bases and J lost 5, with 15 bases in between. Germline values: CDR1 SGHTS, CDR2 YDEGEE. The CDR3 sequence is 13 residues long. The CDR3 nucleotides are TGTGCCAGCGGCCTGGGGAGCCCGGAGACCCAGTACTTC. Translating it yields CASGLGSPETQYF.

The J gene is TRBJ2-2, the V gene TRBV4-2, with TRBD2 matching over 7 bases. Unmatched junction bases numbered 6, after V lost 4 bases and J lost 7 bases. This CDR3 region has 14 residues. The germline gives CDR1 LGHNA, CDR2 YNFKEQ. The CDR3 sequence is CASSPPTSYGELFF. DNA for the CDR3: TGTGCCAGCAGCCCCCCGACTAGCTACGGGGAGCTGTTTTTT.

This chain connects TRBV6-5 to TRBJ1-2; no clear D gene. The germline gives CDR1 MNHEY, CDR2 SVGAGI. V gave up 3 bases and J gave up 4 bases, with 12 bases separating them. The CDR3 sequence is 14 residues long. Written as DNA, the CDR3 is TGTGCCAGCAGTTATCGCGCCGCGGGCTATGGCTACACCTTC. Translated: CASSYRAAGYGYTF.

The chain is built from TRBV28 and TRBJ1-2, with 9 nucleotides matching TRBD1. The germline V gene has CDR1 MDHEN and CDR2 SYDVKM. J gave up 2 bases and V 4 bases, and 5 bases lay outside the gene matches. This CDR3 is built from 15 residues. The CDR3 coding sequence is TGTGCCAGCAGTTCGACCGGGACAGGGAACTATGGCTACACCTTC. It encodes CASSSTGTGNYGYTF.

The chain uses TRBV9 and TRBJ2-1; no clear D gene. Germline V gene sequence: CDR1 SGDLS, CDR2 YYNGEE. The CDR3 runs 12 residues. Trimming took 0 bases from V and 8 from J, leaving 6 bases between them. The CDR3 bases are TGTGCCAGCAGCGTAGGTGGGTATGAGCAGTTCTTC. Its protein is CASSVGGYEQFF.

This chain connects TRBV7-2 to TRBJ2-3, with 9 bases lining up with TRBD2. The germline CDR1 and CDR2 sequences are SGHTA and FQGNSA. The J segment lost 6 bases and the V segment lost 3 bases, leaving 7 bases of the junction unmatched. This CDR3 comprises 15 residues. CDR3 region: CASSLQAGGGDTQYF. Here the CDR3 DNA reads TGTGCCAGCAGCTTGCAAGCGGGAGGAGGCGATACGCAGTATTTT. Combining the CDR3 with reference TRBV7-2 and TRBJ2-3 gives the whole variable domain GAGVSQSPSNKVTEKGKDVELRCDPISGHTALYWYRQSLGQGLEFLIYFQGNSAPDKSGLPSDRFSAERTGGSVSTLTIQRTQQEDSAVYLCASSLQAGGGDTQYFGPGTRLTVL.

The chain has TRBV2 and TRBJ2-6, with D possibly TRBD2 on 6 matching bases. Looked up from germline, CDR1 is SNHLY and CDR2 is FYNNEI. CDR3 length: 16 amino acids. The V and J ends lost 5 bases and 4 bases respectively, with 15 bases between them. CDR3 sequence (DNA): TGTGCCAGCAGTCCGGAAGCGGGTTTGGGGGCCAACGTCCTGACTTTC. Its protein is CASSPEAGLGANVLTF.

The chain links TRBV19 to TRBJ2-2; D is perhaps TRBD1 (6 bases). The V gene's germline CDR1 is LNHDA and CDR2 SQIVND (reference sequence). CDR3 length equals 15 residues. V was shortened by 5 bases and J by 4 bases, with 14 bases between the two germline ends. DNA for the CDR3: TGTGCCAGTAGTCATCACCAGGGGAGCACCGGGGAGCTGTTTTTT. Its translation: CASSHHQGSTGELFF.